One and the same sample provided the 14 T cell receptor beta chains below, sequenced in a study of blood T cell repertoires in COVID-19. Sequenced by immunoSEQ multiplex PCR; TCRdb stores in-frame clones only, minus some. The data hold a few hundred thousand clones, with around 90% observed a single time. Input material: peripheral blood. The receptor source for this set is a man between 60 and 75 years old who had recovered from COVID-19.

Here the CDR3 DNA reads TGTGCCAGTAGCCCGGGACAAAACCCCCACCAAGAGACCCAGTACTTC. Its translation: CASSPGQNPHQETQYF. The V gene is TRBV19, the J gene TRBJ2-5, with a weak D call TRBD1 (6 bases). Trimming pared 6 bases from V and 0 bases from J, leaving 17 bases between. This CDR3 region has 16 residues. Looked up from germline, CDR1 is LNHDA and CDR2 is SQIVND (reference sequence).

CDR3 loop: CASSQALAGLNNEQFF. In DNA, the CDR3 is TGTGCCAGCAGCCAGGCTCTCGCGGGCCTAAACAATGAGCAGTTCTTC. The chain uses TRBV3-1 (or the pseudogene TRBV3-2) and TRBJ2-1, with a weak D call TRBD2 (5 bases). V lost 3 bases to trimming and J lost 5 bases, with 17 bases between them. This CDR3 has 16 residues. Germline assignment: CDR1 LGHDT and CDR2 YNNKEL (reference sequence).

This chain connects TRBV6-4 to TRBJ2-5; TRBD2 aligns across 8 bases. The CDR3 totals 16 residues. V gave up 2 bases and J gave up 2 bases; unmatched junction bases: 7. From germline, CDR1 is MRHNA and CDR2 SNTAGT. This CDR3 is CASSDRGTSGQETQYF. CDR3 bases: TGTGCCAGCAGTGACCGGGGAACTAGCGGACAAGAGACCCAGTACTTC.

This clone was recorded a few times. This rearrangement joins TRBV5-4 to TRBJ1-2, with TRBD1 identical over 8 bases. CDR3 size: 14 residues. V dropped 4 bases and J dropped 8; count of bases not matched to a gene: 10. The germline V gene has CDR1 SGHNT and CDR2 YYREEE (reference sequence). The DNA for the CDR3 is TGTGCCAGCAGCAGATATCAGGGGGCGTCCGGCTACACCTTC. Protein sequence: CASSRYQGASGYTF.

The chain recombines TRBV21-1 with TRBJ2-7; TRBD1, the table's D call, lacks a check against the DNA. TRBV21-1 is classified as a pseudogene. CDR3 length equals 15 residues. The CDR3 DNA is TGTGCCAGCCCCACTCAGACAGGGGGAGCCTACGAGCAGTACTTC. Its protein product is CASPTQTGGAYEQYF.

CDR3 protein: CAISVDRGGYSPLHF. CDR3 nucleotide sequence: TGTGCCATCAGTGTCGACAGGGGAGGTTATTCACCCCTCCACTTT. V is TRBV10-3 and J is TRBJ1-6; 8 nucleotides match TRBD1. CDR3 length equals 15 residues. The ends lost 4 bases at V and 8 bases at J; junction bases unmatched: 7. Germline V gene lookup returns CDR1 ENHRY and CDR2 SYGVKD.

The CDR3 protein is CASSFTKRGWYNEQFF. The CDR3 DNA is TGCGCCAGCAGTTTTACCAAGCGGGGTTGGTACAATGAGCAGTTCTTC. V and J are TRBV5-1 and TRBJ2-1, with 7 bases matching TRBD2. V was clipped by 5 bases and J by 4 bases; unmatched bases: 12. The length of the CDR3 is 16 residues. Germline loops: CDR1 SGHRS, CDR2 YFSETQ.

The chain couples TRBV13 to TRBJ2-5; TRBD2 matches at 11 bases. From germline, CDR1 is PRHDT and CDR2 FYEKMQ (reference sequence). The CDR3 has 16 amino acids. V was clipped by 4 bases and J by 5 bases; unmatched bases: 9. The CDR3 DNA reads TGTGCCAGCAGCTCCCCAACTAGCGGGGGTGGGGAGACCCAGTACTTC. Translated: CASSSPTSGGGETQYF.

The chain has TRBV6-2 or TRBV6-3 and TRBJ2-1, with TRBD2 matching over 8 bases. The CDR3 extends over 15 amino acids. In germline, CDR1 is MNHEY, CDR2 SVGEGT. V was pared by 1 base and J by 7 bases, with 6 bases of the junction left unmatched. The CDR3 DNA sequence: TGTGCCAGCAGTTACTTAGGAGCGGGGGTGAATGAGCAGTTCTTC. Amino acids: CASSYLGAGVNEQFF.

The chain employs TRBV7-6 and TRBJ2-1, with 7 bases lining up with TRBD1. Trimming at V came to 2 bases and at J to 4 bases, leaving 11 bases not matched to a gene. Per germline, CDR1 SGHVS and CDR2 FNYEAQ. This CDR3 has 17 residues. This chain's CDR3 is CASSLRAKGAGYNEQFF. The CDR3 bases are TGTGCCAGCAGCTTAAGGGCGAAGGGGGCAGGGTACAATGAGCAGTTCTTC.

The V gene is TRBV27, the J gene TRBJ1-2; a weak D match, TRBD1 (5 bases). CDR1 is MNHEY, CDR2 SMNVEV, per germline (reference sequence). Trimming stripped 6 bases from V and 5 bases from J, with 22 bases between. The CDR3 has 16 residues. The CDR3 loop reads CASSSRDRNAQYGYTF. The CDR3 DNA sequence: TGTGCCAGCAGCTCGCGAGACAGAAACGCCCAATATGGCTACACCTTC.

V and J are TRBV4-2 and TRBJ2-3; D not certain. The CDR3 sequence is 11 residues long. Between the trimmed V and J ends, which lost 4 bases and 5 bases, there was a span of 4 bases. From germline, CDR1 is LGHNA and CDR2 YNFKEQ. CDR3 protein: CASSPGDTQYF. CDR3 DNA: TGTGCCAGCAGCCCGGGAGATACGCAGTATTTT.

V usage is TRBV5-8 and J usage is TRBJ2-1; 7 nucleotides align to TRBD2. CDR3 length: 16 amino acids. Trimming removed 4 bases from V and 1 base from J; junction bases left unmatched: 8. Germline V gene sequence: CDR1 SGHTS, CDR2 YDEGEE. The CDR3 DNA reads TGTGCCAGCAGCCGGGGGGTTGTCCGGTCCTACAATGAGCAGTTCTTC. This codes for CASSRGVVRSYNEQFF.

This clone was seen a few times. The J gene is TRBJ2-1, the V gene TRBV5-1; possibly TRBD2 for D (7 bases). Deletions cut 3 bases from V and 1 base from J, with 14 bases between. CDR1 is SGHRS, CDR2 YFSETQ, per germline. The length of the CDR3 is 16 residues. This CDR3 reads CASSSVGGRSYNEQFF. In DNA, the CDR3 is TGCGCCAGCAGCTCGGTGGGGGGGCGTTCCTACAATGAGCAGTTCTTC.